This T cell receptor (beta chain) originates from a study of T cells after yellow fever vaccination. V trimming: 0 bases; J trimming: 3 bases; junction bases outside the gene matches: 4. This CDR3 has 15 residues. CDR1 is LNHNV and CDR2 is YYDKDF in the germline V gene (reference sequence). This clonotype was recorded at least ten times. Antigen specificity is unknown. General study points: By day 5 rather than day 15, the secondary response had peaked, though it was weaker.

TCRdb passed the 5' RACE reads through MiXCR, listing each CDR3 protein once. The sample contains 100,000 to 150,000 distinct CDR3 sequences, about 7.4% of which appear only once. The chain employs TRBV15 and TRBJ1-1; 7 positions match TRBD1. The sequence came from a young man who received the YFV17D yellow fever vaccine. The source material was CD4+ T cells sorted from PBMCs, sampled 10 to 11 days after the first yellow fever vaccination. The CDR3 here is CATSRESRGYTEAFF. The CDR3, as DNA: TGTGCCACCAGCAGAGAGTCCAGGGGGTACACTGAAGCTTTCTTT.